This TCR beta chain was sequenced during a study of chemoradiotherapy in HPV16-positive cancers. Background on the study: A couple of HPV16-positive patients' cells yielded candidate HPV-specific clones and common motifs.

Study results and caveats: HPV-responsive T-cell expansion during chemoradiotherapy was linked to improved recurrence-free survival in HPV16-positive patients. Candidate HPV-specific clones and E7-related TCR motifs grew in tumor during treatment.

Clones were sequenced by immunoSEQ multiplex PCR, and TCRdb holds only the in-frame ones, with some missing. The data hold 9,500 to 15,000 clones, with about three fifths observed a single time. Comments on this clone: Its antigen is unidentified.

This CDR3 has 19 residues. V lost 5 bases and J lost 6, with 28 bases in between. Germline V gives CDR1 LGHNT, CDR2 FRNRAP. V usage is TRBV12-5 and J usage is TRBJ2-2; D possibly uses TRBD1 or TRBD2 (6 bases each). The sequence was collected from a human donor with HPV-associated anogenital cancer. This specimen was taken from a patient who underwent chemoradiotherapy. CDR3 DNA sequence: TGTGCTAGTGGTAAGACGGGGAGGTCCCAGGGGTTTCTTGCCGGGGAGCTGTTTTTT. Encoded protein: CASGKTGRSQGFLAGELFF.